The clone carrying this T cell receptor (beta chain) has more than one count but fewer than ten. As originally analysed: By means of reference gene primer amplification, nucleated cell counts were estimated. Measured with immunoSEQ multiplex PCR; TCRdb has only the in-frame clones, and not every one. D and trimming were read from the DNA, whereas the V and J calls and clone size are those reported in that table. The repertoire holds fewer than 150,000 clones, with approximately 79% as singletons. V shed 1 base, J shed 4 bases, and the junction held 4 bases outside the gene matches. CDR3 length: 15 residues. The germline CDR1 and CDR2 sequences are LGHDT and YNNKEL (reference sequence). This entry is derived from a study of blood T cell repertoires in COVID-19. Study as a whole: Material from acute and convalescent COVID-19 was sourced from the United States, Italy and Spain. T cells, B-cell-depleted T cells, or PBMCs provided the cDNA or gDNA that served as material.

The chain carries TRBV3-1 (or the pseudogene TRBV3-2) and TRBJ1-3; 7 bases agree with TRBD1. The sequencing input was peripheral blood. The receptor's source is a man in his fifties with acute or convalescent COVID-19. CDR3 loop: CASSQGQGYGNTIYF. For the CDR3, the DNA is TGTGCCAGCAGCCAAGGACAGGGTTACGGAAACACCATATATTTT.